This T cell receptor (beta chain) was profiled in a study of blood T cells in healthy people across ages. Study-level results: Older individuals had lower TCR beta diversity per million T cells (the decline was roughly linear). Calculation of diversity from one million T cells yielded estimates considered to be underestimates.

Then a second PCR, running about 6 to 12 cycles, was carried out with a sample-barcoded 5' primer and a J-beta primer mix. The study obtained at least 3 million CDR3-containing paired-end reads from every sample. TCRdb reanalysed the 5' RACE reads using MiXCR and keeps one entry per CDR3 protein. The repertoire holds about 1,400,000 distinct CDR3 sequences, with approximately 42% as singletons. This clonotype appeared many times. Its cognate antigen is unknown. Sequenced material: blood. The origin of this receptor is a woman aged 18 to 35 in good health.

CDR3 bases: TGCGCCAGCAGCTTGGACAGGCAAAGTGGCTACACCTTC. Translated, it gives CASSLDRQSGYTF. The chain carries TRBV5-1 and TRBJ1-2; D is possibly TRBD1 (5 bases). V was cut by 0 bases and J by 7 bases, with 10 bases left in between. This CDR3 has 13 amino acids. Looked up from germline, CDR1 is SGHRS and CDR2 is YFSETQ.